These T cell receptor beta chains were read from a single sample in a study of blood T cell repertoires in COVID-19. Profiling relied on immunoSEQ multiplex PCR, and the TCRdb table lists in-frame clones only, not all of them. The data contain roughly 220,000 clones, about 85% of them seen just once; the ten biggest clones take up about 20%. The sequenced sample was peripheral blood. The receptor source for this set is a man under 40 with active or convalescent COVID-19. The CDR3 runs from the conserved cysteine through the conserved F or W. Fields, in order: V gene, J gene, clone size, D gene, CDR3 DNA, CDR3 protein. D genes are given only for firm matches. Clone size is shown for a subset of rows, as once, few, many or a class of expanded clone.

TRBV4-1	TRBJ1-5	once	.	TGCGCCAGCAGCCAAGACCCTGGGGGGTTCAGGAGCAATCAGCCCCAGCATTTT	CASSQDPGGFRSNQPQHF
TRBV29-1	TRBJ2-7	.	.	TGCAGCGTTGCTCCTACTAGTGGGGTCGACGAGCAGTACTTC	CSVAPTSGVDEQYF
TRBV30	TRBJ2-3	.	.	TGTGCCTGGAGTCTCACCGGGACACGAGGAGATACGCAGTATTTT	CAWSLTGTRGDTQYF
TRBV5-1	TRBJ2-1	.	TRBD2	TGCGTCAGCAGCTTGGCCGGGGCTAGCGGGATTGTCAATGAGCAGTTCTTC	CVSSLAGASGIVNEQFF
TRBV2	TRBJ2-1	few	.	TGTGCCAGCAACCTAGGCAGGCAGTTCTTC	CASNLGRQFF
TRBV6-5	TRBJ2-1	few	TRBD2	TGTGCCAGCAGGGGCTGGGCTAGCGGGTACAATGAGCAGTTCTTC	CASRGWASGYNEQFF
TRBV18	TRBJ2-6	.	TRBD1	TGTGCCAGCTCATCAAAACCGGGACAGGGTTTTCCTGGGGCCAACGTCCTGACTTTC	CASSSKPGQGFPGANVLTF
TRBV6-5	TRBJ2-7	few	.	TGTGCCAGCAGTAGGGACACTTCGGGCGAGCAGTACTTC	CASSRDTSGEQYF
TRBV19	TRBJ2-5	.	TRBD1	TGTGCCAGTAGTATTTCAGGGGGCGCGGGCCAAGAGACCCAGTACTTC	CASSISGGAGQETQYF
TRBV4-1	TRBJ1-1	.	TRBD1	TGCGCCAGCAGCCAATCAAGGACAGGGGGCAAAAGTACTGAAGCTTTCTTT	CASSQSRTGGKSTEAFF
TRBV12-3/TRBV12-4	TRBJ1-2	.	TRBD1	TGTGCCAGCAGACAGGGGGATTCTGGCTACACCTTC	CASRQGDSGYTF
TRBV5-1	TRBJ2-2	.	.	TGCGCCAGCAGCTTGGATGTCAGGGAGGCCGGGGAGCTGTTTTTT	CASSLDVREAGELFF
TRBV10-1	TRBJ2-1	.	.	TGCGCCACCGCCCCGGGTCCCCGGGAACAGTTCTTC	CATAPGPREQFF
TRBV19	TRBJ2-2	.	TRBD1	TGTGCCAGTTGGACAGGGGAATCGAACACCGGGGAGCTGTTTTTT	CASWTGESNTGELFF
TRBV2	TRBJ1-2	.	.	TGTGCCAGCAGTGTCGAAACAGTCGGCTACACCTTC	CASSVETVGYTF
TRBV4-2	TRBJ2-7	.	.	TGTGCCAGCAGCCAAGCCTCGGGTACAAGCTCCTACGAGCAGTACTTC	CASSQASGTSSYEQYF